Listed below are T cell receptor beta chains from one sample, sequenced in a study of CD8 T cells in Susac syndrome. TCRdb analysed the immunoSEQ multiplex PCR reads with MiXCR anew, one entry per CDR3 protein. This sample carries some 76,000 distinct CDR3 sequences, roughly nine tenths of them seen once, and the ten largest clones take approximately 0.46%. The sample comprised CD8+ T cells from PBMCs. These receptors were taken from a human donor with multiple sclerosis. CDR3s leave out the opening cysteine and the closing phenylalanine or tryptophan. A D gene is named only where the DNA matches it firmly.

>TRBJ2-7|TRBV7-9|14|TRBD1
ASSESVGQGSYEQY
>TRBJ2-1|TRBV20-1|15|TRBD2
SARDPLTGLTLNEQF
>TRBJ2-4|TRBV5-6|14|TRBD1
ASSYIPGTGENIQY
>TRBJ1-1|TRBV2|14|-
ASSVTGLRFDTEAF
>TRBJ2-5|TRBV5-4|14|TRBD2
ASSLDLAGLQETQY
>TRBJ2-1|TRBV7-8|14|-
ASSPTPRRNYNEQF
>TRBJ2-7|TRBV15|12|-
ATSTSTWEDEQY
>TRBJ1-2|TRBV20-1|11|-
SARDGSNYGYT
>TRBJ1-5|TRBV5-6|13|-
ASSLGHRVGQPQH
>TRBJ2-2|TRBV24-1|13|TRBD2
ATSDLAGATGELF
>TRBJ1-3|TRBV18|14|TRBD1
ASSPPRQGVRYTIY
>TRBJ1-2|TRBV27|12|TRBD1
ASSPLGQIYGYT
>TRBJ2-5|TRBV12-3/TRBV12-4|11|-
ASSSRVRETQY
>TRBJ1-1|TRBV9|11|-
ASSAPENTEAF
>TRBJ2-1|TRBV21-1|11|-
ASSKFKWGEQF
>TRBJ2-1|TRBV12-3/TRBV12-4|13|TRBD2
ASTHYSGRGDEQF
>TRBJ2-5|TRBV7-3|13|TRBD2
ASSWGLAGEETQY
>TRBJ2-1|TRBV5-4|11|-
ASSPTSENEQF
>TRBJ2-7|TRBV27|12|TRBD2
ASSLTSGDYEQY
>TRBJ2-7|TRBV4-3|13|TRBD1
ASSQETGNSYEQY
>TRBJ2-3|TRBV15|14|TRBD2
ATSREGLAGADTQY
>TRBJ2-3|TRBV7-9|13|-
ASSLGRTSPDTQY
>TRBJ1-4|TRBV5-4|10|-
ASSLDRDKLF
>TRBJ1-1|TRBV6-1|16|-
ASKLPYYWKGMNTEAF
>TRBJ1-5|TRBV2|12|-
ASSEGVGNQPQH
>TRBJ1-5|TRBV3-1|12|-
ASSQDLGNQPQH
>TRBJ2-2|TRBV24-1|15|TRBD1
ATSEPRTGLDTGELF
>TRBJ2-1|TRBV19|13|-
ASSITGSSYNEQF
>TRBJ2-7|TRBV28|11|-
AITGGIPNEQY
>TRBJ1-1|TRBV20-1|14|-
SAQTVTQLLNTEAF
>TRBJ2-5|TRBV12-3/TRBV12-4|11|-
ASTADNQETQY
>TRBJ1-2|TRBV6-5|13|TRBD1
ASSYSDRGNYGYT
>TRBJ2-3|TRBV19|13|-
ASSLDRSSTDTQY
>TRBJ1-4|TRBV5-1|13|TRBD1
ASSFRGTGGEKLF
>TRBJ2-7|TRBV6-5|11|-
ASSSGEDYEQY
>TRBJ2-7|TRBV2|13|TRBD2
ASSATSGRVNEQY